Each of the 8 T cell receptor beta chains below was sequenced from the same sample in a study of monozygotic twins with cystic fibrosis. TCRdb's copy holds only in-frame clones and misses some; the assay was immunoSEQ multiplex PCR. The table records about 15,000 clones, over 80% of them present only once. Sequenced: blood. Receptors originate from a girl aged 2-10 years with cystic fibrosis.

This chain joins TRBV5-1 and TRBJ1-4; 7 nucleotides line up with TRBD1. The CDR3 is 15 amino acids. V shed 4 bases and J 1 base; nucleotides not matched to a gene: 4. Germline CDR1 and CDR2: SGHRS and YFSETQ. DNA for the CDR3: TGCGCCAGCAGCGGAGGGGGCAGAACTAATGAAAAACTGTTTTTT. It codes for CASSGGGRTNEKLFF.

This chain's CDR3 is CASSLDTSSGELFF. CDR3 nucleotide sequence: TGTGCCAGCAGCTTGGATACTAGCTCCGGGGAGCTGTTTTTT. The J gene is TRBJ2-2, the V gene TRBV5-4; the D gene is possibly TRBD2 (6 bases). Germline V gene data show CDR1 as SGHNT and CDR2 as YYREEE (reference sequence). This CDR3 is 14 amino acids long. V was trimmed by 0 bases and J by 6 bases, leaving 9 bases between them.

The chain joins TRBV6-5 to TRBJ2-3, with 8 bases fitting TRBD2. The CDR3 extends over 15 amino acids. V trimming: 5 bases; J trimming: 2 bases; junction bases outside the gene matches: 6. Germline V gene lookup returns CDR1 MNHEY and CDR2 SVGAGI. CDR3 protein: CASSPLAGPTDTQYF. The DNA of the CDR3 is TGTGCCAGCAGTCCGCTAGCGGGCCCCACAGATACGCAGTATTTT.

J is TRBJ1-1 and V is TRBV7-8; tentatively, D is TRBD1 (5 bases). Germline CDR1 and CDR2: SGHVS and FQNEAQ. The CDR3 is made up of 16 amino acids. Trimming cost V 0 bases and J 1 base, with 12 bases left between them. This chain's CDR3 is CASSLALPGGNTEAFF. The CDR3 DNA reads TGTGCCAGCAGCTTAGCGTTACCCGGGGGGAACACTGAAGCTTTCTTT.

This rearrangement joins TRBV18 to TRBJ2-2; unclear D gene. The CDR3 has 17 residues. CDR1 KGHSH and CDR2 LQKENI come from the germline V gene. The germline V and J ends were trimmed by 3 bases and 4 bases, with 18 bases remaining between them. In nucleotides, the CDR3 is TGTGCCAGCTCACCCCTTTTGGTCCGGTGGGGCACCGGGGAGCTGTTTTTT. It codes for CASSPLLVRWGTGELFF.

The chain employs TRBV11-3 and TRBJ2-3, with D possibly TRBD2 on 5 matching bases. The germline V gene encodes CDR1 SGHNT and CDR2 YENEEA. Trimming cost V 6 bases and J 9 bases, with 13 bases left between them. The CDR3 is 12 amino acids. DNA of the CDR3: TGTGCCAGCAGGTCGGCTAGCTCAACGCAGTATTTT. Amino acids: CASRSASSTQYF.

This chain connects TRBV29-1 to TRBJ2-7, with 8 bases identical to TRBD1. Germline CDR1 and CDR2: SQVTM and ANQGSEA. The CDR3 consists of 13 residues. V lost 3 bases, J lost 2 bases, and 3 bases stayed unmatched. Here the CDR3 DNA reads TGCAGCGTTGAGGAGGACAGGGCCTACGAGCAGTACTTC. Protein: CSVEEDRAYEQYF.

The CDR3 nucleotides are TGTGCCAGCAGCTCGTGGGGGGAAGAAGGAAATGAGCAGTTCTTC. This gives the protein CASSSWGEEGNEQFF. The chain is built from TRBV9 and TRBJ2-1; TRBD2 might be the D (6 bases). The germline gives CDR1 SGDLS, CDR2 YYNGEE. Trimming pared 4 bases from V and 7 bases from J, leaving 18 bases between. This CDR3 contains 15 residues.